The 20 T cell receptor beta chains presented below share a single source sample, sequenced in a study of blood T cell repertoires in COVID-19. Sequenced by immunoSEQ multiplex PCR; TCRdb stores in-frame clones only, minus some. In the table there are around 200,000 clones, approximately 91% of which are singletons. Material for sequencing was peripheral blood. The receptors were gathered from a man in his forties with acute or convalescent COVID-19.

The chain carries TRBV4-1 and TRBJ1-4, with unresolved D. This CDR3 contains 15 residues. Germline V gene lookup returns CDR1 MGHRA and CDR2 YSYEKL. The V end lost 4 bases, the J end lost 6 bases, and 15 bases lay between the germline ends. In nucleotides, the CDR3 is TGCGCCAGCAGCCGAACGAGGGTTGGAGATGAAAAACTGTTTTTT. It is translated as CASSRTRVGDEKLFF.

J is TRBJ1-1 and V is TRBV30; the match to TRBD1 covers 10 bases. CDR1 is GTSNPN, CDR2 SVGIG, per germline (reference sequence). V was clipped by 3 bases and J by 5 bases; unmatched bases: 3. The CDR3 is 13 residues long. CDR3 region: CAWRRTGGTEAFF. Here the CDR3 DNA reads TGTGCCTGGAGGAGGACAGGGGGAACTGAAGCTTTCTTT.

The CDR3 DNA reads as TGCAGCGTTGAAGGGTCCGCAGCGGGGGTACACACAGATACGCAGTATTTT. The encoded protein is CSVEGSAAGVHTDTQYF. V usage is TRBV29-1 and J usage is TRBJ2-3, with 8 bases fitting TRBD2. V was clipped by 1 base and J by 2 bases; unmatched bases: 11. Germline V CDR1 and CDR2: SQVTM, ANQGSEA. The length of the CDR3 is 17 residues.

The rearrangement joins TRBV7-8 to TRBJ2-5; D is perhaps TRBD2 (5 bases). This CDR3 spans 14 amino acids. From germline, CDR1 is SGHVS and CDR2 FQNEAQ. V lost 0 bases to trimming and J lost 5 bases, with 10 bases between them. The CDR3 coding sequence is TGTGCCAGCAGCTTAGCGTGGTCGGGGGAGACCCAGTACTTC. Translation gives CASSLAWSGETQYF.

This clone occurred once. Germline is not matched at one junction end, which may reflect a read error. The chain links TRBV7-7 to TRBJ2-5; weak D call: TRBD2 (5 bases). CDR3 length: 15 amino acids. Germline V lookup: CDR1 SSHAT, CDR2 FNYEAQ (reference sequence). The CDR3 here is CASSLARHEQETQYF. The CDR3 nucleotides read TGTGCTAGCAGCTTAGCGCGGCACGAGCAAGAGACCCAGTACTTC.

J is TRBJ1-5 and V is TRBV19, with no clear D. The V and J ends lost 7 bases and 6 bases respectively, with 19 bases between them. Germline V lookup: CDR1 LNHDA, CDR2 SQIVND (reference sequence). This CDR3 is built from 15 residues. The CDR3 here is CASKDNGPRAQPQHF. Here the CDR3 DNA reads TGTGCCAGTAAAGACAATGGTCCGCGGGCTCAGCCCCAGCATTTT. The full variable domain, its missing parts supplied by reference TRBV19 and TRBJ1-5, is DGGITQSPKYLFRKEGQNVTLSCEQNLNHDAMYWYRQDPGQGLRLIYYSQIVNDFQKGDIAEGYSVSREKKESFPLTVTSAQKNPTAFYLCASKDNGPRAQPQHFGDGTRLSIL.

The chain joins TRBV5-4 to TRBJ2-7, with D perhaps TRBD1 (6 bases). In germline, CDR1 is SGHNT, CDR2 YYREEE (reference sequence). Trimming pared 4 bases from V and 0 bases from J, leaving 14 bases between. This CDR3 is 15 amino acids long. CDR3 in amino acids: CASSPALGGSYEQYF. Written as DNA, the CDR3 is TGTGCCAGCAGCCCGGCGCTAGGGGGCTCCTACGAGCAGTACTTC. The full variable domain, with the rest looked up from reference TRBV5-4 and TRBJ2-7, is ETGVTQSPTHLIKTRGQQVTLRCSSQSGHNTVSWYQQALGQGPQFIFQYYREEENGRGNFPPRFSGLQFPNYSSELNVNALELDDSALYLCASSPALGGSYEQYFGPGTRLTVT.

The chain joins TRBV4-1 to TRBJ1-2; D perhaps matches TRBD1 (5 bases). V lost 0 bases, J lost 6 bases, and 17 bases lay in between. This CDR3 comprises 16 residues. Germline V gene data show CDR1 as MGHRA and CDR2 as YSYEKL. CDR3 sequence (DNA): TGCGCCAGCAGCCAAGATTGGGGGGGAGGGCAGAATGGCTACACCTTC. Translated: CASSQDWGGGQNGYTF.

This clone was detected once. The V call is TRBV10-3, the J call TRBJ2-3, with 7 bases fitting TRBD1. CDR1 and CDR2 from the germline V gene are ENHRY and SYGVKD. V lost 3 bases to trimming and J lost 8 bases; unmatched junction nucleotides: 8. This CDR3 has 14 amino acids. DNA for the CDR3: TGTGCCATCAGTGACAGGGTAGAGGGGGCTACGCAGTATTTT. The encoded protein is CAISDRVEGATQYF.

This clone came up a few times. The chain joins TRBV9 to TRBJ2-3; 8 bases are a match to TRBD1. Germline V CDR1 and CDR2: SGDLS, YYNGEE. V lost 0 bases and J lost 0; bases outside the gene matches: 9. The CDR3 is 18 residues long. The CDR3 DNA is TGTGCCAGCAGCGTAGGCGGGGACAGGTATTCTAGCACAGATACGCAGTATTTT. Amino acids: CASSVGGDRYSSTDTQYF.

Details on this clone: The limits of the CDR3 on the DNA are not certain, so only TCRdb's listed CDR3 is given. CDR3 in amino acids: CSTVGVGTDHTF. The chain carries TRBV5-4 and TRBJ1-2; the table's D call TRBD1 went unverified against the DNA. Looked up from germline, CDR1 is SGHNT and CDR2 is YYREEE (reference sequence). Ends included, the CDR3 has 12 residues.

The J gene is TRBJ2-3, the V gene TRBV7-3; TRBD2 agrees at 9 bases. The ends lost 1 base at V and 6 bases at J; junction bases unmatched: 8. Germline lookup yields CDR1 SGHTA and CDR2 FQGTGA. The CDR3 consists of 16 residues. The CDR3 DNA is TGTGCCAGCAGCTTAATAGGGCGGGAGGGCCTTGATACGCAGTATTTT. The encoded protein is CASSLIGREGLDTQYF.

The rearrangement joins TRBV6-5 to TRBJ2-7, with D possibly being TRBD1 (5 bases). The CDR3 spans 15 residues. Germline values: CDR1 MNHEY, CDR2 SVGAGI. V lost 0 bases and J lost 3, with 12 bases in between. Here the CDR3 DNA reads TGTGCCAGCAGTTACTCTTACGGCAGGGACTACGAGCAGTACTTC. Translating it yields CASSYSYGRDYEQYF.

The chain's CDR3 is CASRKWVGQNTEAFF. DNA of the CDR3: TGTGCCAGCAGGAAGTGGGTAGGACAGAACACTGAAGCTTTCTTT. The chain has TRBV28 and TRBJ1-1; weak D call: TRBD1 (5 bases). Germline CDR1 reads MDHEN; CDR2 reads SYDVKM. Trimming removed 6 bases from V and 1 base from J, with 15 bases in between. The CDR3 runs 15 residues.

This chain uses TRBV6-5 with TRBJ1-5; D is possibly TRBD1 (6 bases). The V and J ends lost 6 bases and 5 bases respectively, with 17 bases between them. Germline CDR1 is MNHEY and CDR2 is SVGAGI. CDR3 length: 15 amino acids. The CDR3 here is CASRTGGRQDQPQHF. The CDR3 bases are TGTGCCAGCAGGACGGGGGGGCGCCAAGATCAGCCCCAGCATTTT.

The chain combines TRBV11-3 with TRBJ1-3, with D uncertain. Germline V CDR1 and CDR2: SGHNT, YENEEA. This CDR3 has 14 amino acids. V lost 7 bases, J lost 3 bases, and 13 bases lay in between. CDR3 amino acids: CASTTVGFGNTIYF. DNA of the CDR3: TGTGCCAGCACTACCGTGGGCTTTGGAAACACCATATATTTT.

The chain recombines TRBV19 with TRBJ2-5; the match to TRBD1 covers 11 bases. Losses at the gene ends were 3 bases for V and 4 bases for J; bases not matched to a gene: 10. The CDR3 is made up of 17 amino acids. Germline V gene sequence: CDR1 LNHDA, CDR2 SQIVND (reference sequence). Here the CDR3 reads CASSIQSGGTGGETQYF. CDR3 nucleotides: TGTGCCAGTAGTATCCAGTCCGGGGGGACAGGGGGAGAGACCCAGTACTTC.

The CDR3 DNA is TGTGCCAGAAGCTTGTATGCGAGAGGGCTGCGTTCGAGCGGAATGAAAAAACTGTTTTTT. Translating it yields CARSLYARGLRSSGMKKLFF. The chain employs TRBV5-3 and TRBJ1-4; D unclear. TRBV5-3 is an open reading frame, and its role is uncertain. V dropped 1 base and J dropped 9 bases, with 31 bases sitting between them. The CDR3 spans 20 residues.

The chain recombines TRBV6-5 with TRBJ1-3, with D tentatively TRBD1 (6 bases). The CDR3 extends over 14 amino acids. The V and J ends lost 2 bases and 4 bases respectively, with 9 bases between them. Germline-derived CDR1 and CDR2 are MNHEY and SVGAGI. The CDR3 nucleotides are TGTGCCAGCAGTTACGCAGGGGCCGGAAACACCATATATTTT. This sequence encodes CASSYAGAGNTIYF.

V usage is TRBV9 and J usage is TRBJ2-1; D remains ambiguous. Between the trimmed V and J ends, which lost 1 base and 0 bases, there was a span of 5 bases. CDR3 length: 14 amino acids. Per the germline V gene, CDR1 is SGDLS and CDR2 is YYNGEE. CDR3 in DNA: TGTGCCAGCAGCGTAATGAGCTCCTACAATGAGCAGTTCTTC. Translating gives CASSVMSSYNEQFF.